Listed below are T cell receptor beta chains from one sample, sequenced in a study of blood T cell repertoires in COVID-19. The assay was immunoSEQ multiplex PCR, and TCRdb's table has in-frame clones only and misses some. The sample gives a few hundred thousand clones, 80% to 90% of which show up once; 3% to 4.5% is in the top ten. Sample: peripheral blood. The receptors stem from a woman in her 40s with acute or convalescent COVID-19. Each CDR3 is given with its conserved first and last residue. The D gene is left open where the match is weak. Clone sizes are given selectively: once, few, many, or a class where the clone is expanded.

d_gene: .
abundance: .
v_gene: TRBV7-3
j_gene: TRBJ2-3
CDR3nt: TGTGCCAGCAGCTCAGGGTTCAGCGATACGCAGTATTTT
CDR3aa: CASSSGFSDTQYF

d_gene: .
abundance: .
v_gene: TRBV12-5
j_gene: TRBJ1-1
CDR3nt: TGTGCTAGTGGTTTGGTACCGAGGACAAATAAAGCTTTCTTT
CDR3aa: CASGLVPRTNKAFF

d_gene: .
abundance: .
v_gene: TRBV9
j_gene: TRBJ2-5
CDR3nt: TGTGCCAGCAGCGTAGGATCGGGAGAGACCCAGTACTTC
CDR3aa: CASSVGSGETQYF

d_gene: TRBD1
abundance: .
v_gene: TRBV5-8
j_gene: TRBJ1-1
CDR3nt: TGTGCCAGCAGCGTGTTTGGGACAGGGAACACTGAAGCTTTCTTT
CDR3aa: CASSVFGTGNTEAFF

d_gene: TRBD2
abundance: .
v_gene: TRBV27
j_gene: TRBJ2-5
CDR3nt: TGTGCCAGCAGTCCTCAGCGGGACGGACGAGTGACCCAGTACTTC
CDR3aa: CASSPQRDGRVTQYF

d_gene: TRBD2
abundance: .
v_gene: TRBV4-2
j_gene: TRBJ2-5
CDR3nt: TGTGCCAGCAGCCAGACGGGACTAGCGGGGGGCCAATTGGGAGAGACCCAGTACTTC
CDR3aa: CASSQTGLAGGQLGETQYF

d_gene: TRBD1
abundance: .
v_gene: TRBV30
j_gene: TRBJ1-2
CDR3nt: TGTGCCTGGAGCGGCAGGGGGAAGGATGGCTACACCTTC
CDR3aa: CAWSGRGKDGYTF

d_gene: .
abundance: .
v_gene: TRBV12-2
j_gene: TRBJ2-3
CDR3nt: TGTGCAAGTCGCTTACTAGGATTAGCGGGGGTCACAGATACGCAGTATTTT
CDR3aa: CASRLLGLAGVTDTQYF

d_gene: .
abundance: .
v_gene: TRBV7-8
j_gene: TRBJ2-1
CDR3nt: TGTGCCAGCAGCTTGCGGTCCGGGGGGCTGGCGAGTTTAAATGAGCAGTTCTTC
CDR3aa: CASSLRSGGLASLNEQFF

d_gene: .
abundance: few
v_gene: TRBV4-1
j_gene: TRBJ1-5
CDR3nt: TGCGCCAGCAGCCAAGGTTCCGGACCGGGGGATCAGCCCCAGCATTTT
CDR3aa: CASSQGSGPGDQPQHF

d_gene: TRBD2
abundance: .
v_gene: TRBV2
j_gene: TRBJ2-1
CDR3nt: TGTGCCAGCAGTGAAAGACTAGCGGGGAACAATGAGCAGTTCTTC
CDR3aa: CASSERLAGNNEQFF

d_gene: TRBD2
abundance: .
v_gene: TRBV2
j_gene: TRBJ2-1
CDR3nt: TGTGCCAGCAGCCCGTTGGCGGGGGATTACAATGAGCAGTTCTTC
CDR3aa: CASSPLAGDYNEQFF

d_gene: TRBD2
abundance: .
v_gene: TRBV10-1
j_gene: TRBJ2-1
CDR3nt: TGCGCCAGCAGTGCTTCGACTAGCGGGGGGAACGCCAGGGGGAATGAGCAGTTCTTC
CDR3aa: CASSASTSGGNARGNEQFF

d_gene: .
abundance: .
v_gene: TRBV6-1
j_gene: TRBJ2-3
CDR3nt: TGTGCCAGCAGTGAACGCAGGATCCTATCGACGACAGATACGCAGTATTTT
CDR3aa: CASSERRILSTTDTQYF

d_gene: .
abundance: once
v_gene: TRBV14
j_gene: TRBJ1-3
CDR3nt: TGTGCCAGCAGCCAAAGGATCGGGGGATTATATTTT
CDR3aa: CASSQRIGGLYF

d_gene: TRBD1
abundance: .
v_gene: TRBV10-2
j_gene: TRBJ1-2
CDR3nt: TGCGCCAGCGTACCCCGGGGACAGGGGGACTATGGCTACACCTTC
CDR3aa: CASVPRGQGDYGYTF

d_gene: .
abundance: .
v_gene: TRBV2
j_gene: TRBJ1-2
CDR3nt: TGTGCCAGCAGTGGTCCCCTAGGGGGGGCGGCTAGCTATGGCTACACCTTC
CDR3aa: CASSGPLGGAASYGYTF

d_gene: TRBD2
abundance: .
v_gene: TRBV7-2
j_gene: TRBJ2-1
CDR3nt: TGTGCCAGCAGCGCGAAAAGCGGGGGCCCCAATGAGCAGTTCTTC
CDR3aa: CASSAKSGGPNEQFF

d_gene: TRBD1
abundance: .
v_gene: TRBV25-1
j_gene: TRBJ2-3
CDR3nt: TGTGCCAGCAGTATGCGGACAGGGGATGGGGATACGCAGTATTTT
CDR3aa: CASSMRTGDGDTQYF

d_gene: .
abundance: .
v_gene: TRBV18
j_gene: TRBJ1-2
CDR3nt: TGTGCCAGCTCACCCTCCGCTAACTATGGCTACACCTTC
CDR3aa: CASSPSANYGYTF

d_gene: TRBD1
abundance: .
v_gene: TRBV9
j_gene: TRBJ2-1
CDR3nt: TGTGCCAGCAGCTCCTCCGGGACAGGGTCCAATGAGCAGTTCTTC
CDR3aa: CASSSSGTGSNEQFF

d_gene: .
abundance: once
v_gene: TRBV28
j_gene: TRBJ1-5
CDR3nt: TGTGCCAGCAGCTCCCTTGCATGCAGGGTTAATCAGCCCCAGCATTTT
CDR3aa: CASSSLACRVNQPQHF

d_gene: TRBD2
abundance: .
v_gene: TRBV9
j_gene: TRBJ2-2
CDR3nt: TGTGCCAGCAGCTTTAGCGGGGGGGTCGCGAACACCGGGGAGCTGTTTTTT
CDR3aa: CASSFSGGVANTGELFF